Shown below are 10 T cell receptor beta chains from a single sample sequenced in a study of CD8+ T cells in alopecia areata. Following extraction, RNA underwent reverse transcription to cDNA, which served as the sequencing template. TCRdb keeps only in-frame clones here, not all; method: immunoSEQ multiplex PCR. The sample shows 270,000 or so clones, none of them appearing just once. Cutaneous lymph node cells were pooled, and they were sorted using CD4, CD8alpha, NKG2D, NKG2ACE and other markers. Input material: CD4+ T cells sorted from a lymph node. The receptor set was obtained from a C3H/HeJ mouse with alopecia areata. The mice in this strain carry MHC haplotype H2-k.

This clone has a handful of counts. Gene names and germline match the mouse. The read stops 3 residues short of the end of the CDR3; the missing end is completed from the germline J gene. The chain employs TRBV13-1 and TRBJ1-6, with 9 bases identical to TRBD1. TRBJ1-6 falls under the ORF class, with uncertain function. Trimming removed 6 bases from V and 8 bases from J; junction bases left unmatched: 3. The CDR3 sequence is 13 residues long. CDR1 NSHNY and CDR2 SYGAGN come from the germline V gene. The CDR3 spells CASKDRGDSPLYF. The CDR3 DNA, read in part, is TGTGCCAGCAAGGACAGGGGTGATTCGCCC.

The sample holds many counts of this clone. Mouse germline and gene names are used. The CDR3 end falls 4 residues outside the read, so it is completed with the germline J gene. The rearrangement links TRBV14 to TRBJ1-2, with D maybe TRBD1 (5 bases). The CDR3 has 13 residues. The germline V gene has CDR1 SGHDT and CDR2 FRDEAV. Trimming stripped 2 bases from V and 0 bases from J, with 5 bases between. CDR3 in amino acids: CASSLTANSDYTF. Partial CDR3 DNA: TGTGCCAGCAGTTTGACAGCAAACTCC.

Of note for this clone: Gene and germline names: mouse. Sequencing ends 4 residues short of the CDR3 end; the germline J gene provides the rest. The chain has TRBV13-2 and TRBJ2-1; 11 bases align to TRBD2. The CDR3 is 14 amino acids. Germline V gene lookup returns CDR1 NNHNN and CDR2 SYGAGS (reference sequence). The CDR3 is CASGEGDWGAEQFF. Incomplete CDR3 DNA: TGTGCCAGCGGTGAGGGGGACTGGGGGGCT.

About this clone: Mouse gene names and germline throughout. The observed sequence ends 4 residues before the CDR3 terminus, with the missing tail filled in from the germline J gene. The genes are TRBV14 and TRBJ2-1, with 12 positions matching TRBD2. J was trimmed by 5 bases and V by 2 bases; bases with no gene match: 2. Per germline, CDR1 SGHDT and CDR2 FRDEAV. The CDR3 is made up of 15 amino acids. This CDR3 reads CASSLTGGAHAEQFF. The covered CDR3 bases are TGTGCCAGCAGTTTGACTGGGGGGGCCCATGCT.

Regarding this clone: Here the gene names and germline are mouse. The missing CDR3 end, 4 residues past where the read stops, is filled in from the germline J gene. The sample carries other DNA sequences with the same CDR3. The V and J genes are TRBV1 and TRBJ2-4; a possible D gene is TRBD2 (6 bases). This CDR3 contains 15 residues. Trimming left V 0 bases short and J 0 bases short, with 7 bases between. From germline, CDR1 is NSQYPW and CDR2 LRSPGD (reference sequence). The part of the CDR3 DNA that was read is TGCACCTGCAGTGCAGACTGGGGTAGTCAAAAC. Its translation: CTCSADWGSQN. The CDR3 as a whole reads CTCSADWGSQNTLYF.

This clone was counted only a few times. Gene names are the mouse ones. The CDR3 goes on 4 residues after the read ends, and that part is filled in from the germline J gene. Other DNA sequences from this sample encode an identical CDR3 as well. The genes are TRBV13-1 and TRBJ2-2, with TRBD2 matching over 9 bases. The CDR3 is made up of 14 amino acids. V lost 3 bases, J lost 5 bases, and 2 bases stayed unmatched. Germline CDR1 and CDR2: NSHNY and SYGAGN. The part of the CDR3 DNA that was read is TGTGCCAGCAGTGGAGACTGGGGGACCGGG. It is translated as CASSGDWGTG. Given in full, the CDR3 is CASSGDWGTGQLYF.

This clone was found a few times. Mouse gene names apply. The read falls 4 residues short of the CDR3 end, and the missing part is taken from the germline J gene. Other DNA sequences in this sample translate to the same CDR3. V usage is TRBV13-2 and J usage is TRBJ2-7; TRBD2 matches at 9 bases. V was clipped by 0 bases and J by 3 bases; unmatched bases: 4. This CDR3 region has 15 residues. Germline V lookup: CDR1 NNHNN, CDR2 SYGAGS (reference sequence). The sequenced CDR3 bases are TGTGCCAGCGGTGATGCGTCCTGGGGGGGCTAT. Encoded protein: CASGDASWGGY. The CDR3 reads in full as CASGDASWGGYEQYF.

This clone has just a few counts. Mouse germline and gene names are used. The CDR3 is cut off 4 residues early in the read; its end comes from the germline J gene. The same CDR3 arises from other DNA sequences in this sample as well. J is TRBJ2-3 and V is TRBV19; 11 nucleotides agree with TRBD2. J lost 0 bases, V lost 6 bases, and 3 bases had no gene match. The length of the CDR3 is 15 residues. Germline loops: CDR1 FNHDT, CDR2 SITEND (reference sequence). The chain's CDR3 is CASTGTGGSAETLYF. The part of the CDR3 DNA that was read is TGTGCCAGCACCGGGACTGGGGGAAGTGCAGAA.

In this sample, this clone turned up a few times. Gene names and germline refer to mouse. The read is 4 residues too short to cover the CDR3 end, so that end is filled in from the germline J gene. The J gene is TRBJ2-7, the V gene TRBV13-3, with D maybe TRBD2 (5 bases). The CDR3 spans 14 residues. Germline CDR1 is NNHDY and CDR2 is SYVADS. Partial CDR3 DNA: TGTGCCAGCAGTGATGAGGGTCTGGGATAT. As protein: CASSDEGLGY. The entire CDR3 protein is CASSDEGLGYEQYF.

As to this clone: Gene names are the mouse ones. The sample holds other DNA sequences that translate to the same CDR3. CDR3 sequence reads: CASGEQGNYAEQFF. CDR3 DNA, as far as it was read: TGTGCCAGCGGTGAACAGGGGAACTATGCT. This chain connects TRBV13-2 to TRBJ2-1, with 7 bases that match TRBD1. The read finishes 4 residues shy of the CDR3 end, and the germline J gene is used to complete it. V lost 2 bases and J lost 1; bases outside the gene matches: 0. The CDR3 totals 14 residues. The germline gives CDR1 NNHNN, CDR2 SYGAGS (reference sequence).